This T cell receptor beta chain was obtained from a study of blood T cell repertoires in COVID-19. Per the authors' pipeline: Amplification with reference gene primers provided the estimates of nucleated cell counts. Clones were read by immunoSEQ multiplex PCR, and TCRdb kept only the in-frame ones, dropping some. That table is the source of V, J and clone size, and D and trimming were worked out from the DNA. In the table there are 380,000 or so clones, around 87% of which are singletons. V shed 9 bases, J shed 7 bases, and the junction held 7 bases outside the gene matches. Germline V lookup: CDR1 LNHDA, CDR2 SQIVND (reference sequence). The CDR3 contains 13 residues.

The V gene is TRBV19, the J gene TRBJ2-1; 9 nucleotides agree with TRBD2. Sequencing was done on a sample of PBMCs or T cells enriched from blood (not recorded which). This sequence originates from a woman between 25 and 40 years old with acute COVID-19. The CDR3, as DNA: TGTGCCAGCACCCAGCGGGGGGAGAATGAGCAGTTCTTC. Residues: CASTQRGENEQFF.